This TCR beta chain stems from a study of Ad26.COV2.S vaccination and SARS-CoV-2 variants (dated by TCRdb to about 2021). Regarding the study in general: Donors in the vaccine arm were drawn from COV1001, a multicentre, randomized, double-blind, placebo-controlled phase I-IIa trial testing Ad26.COV2.S in healthy adults. Ad26.COV2.S was given intramuscularly at 5x10^10 or 1x10^11 viral particles, as a single shot or as two shots 56 days apart. TCRbeta repertoire sequencing served as the tool for gauging how specific and how broad the SARS-CoV-2-reactive T cell receptors were following Ad26.COV2.S vaccination. A total of roughly 32 samples were included in the TCR-sequenced set, comprising approximately 20 Ad26.COV2.S vaccine recipients, 5 placebo recipients and 8 SARS-CoV-2 convalescent individuals. Trial participants were randomized into five groups of five, in which low-dose or high-dose Ad26.COV2.S was given once or twice, or placebo was given on both occasions. Throughout the experiments and outcome assessment, investigators stayed blinded to trial group allocation. Summary of the overall study and its limitations: Ad26.COV2.S recipients had higher spike-specific TCR breadth than placebo recipients (P = 0.0014). Comparing responses between vaccine doses or regimens was not something the study was powered to do. The authors noted that the TCR breadth and depth analyses may have underestimated total T cell responses. Vaccine and placebo recipients had comparable non-spike TCR breadth, which fits with the vaccine containing only spike. Substantial breadth of spike-specific CD8+ and CD4+ T cell responses was reported after vaccination.

What the treatment or condition label conveys for this sample: roughly 20 received Ad26.COV2.S at low or high dose, single or two shots; several received placebo; per-sample allocation not given. Repertoires of vaccine and placebo recipients were sequenced from samples collected on day 63 after the first injection. Cohort 1b enrolled 25 to 30 adults aged 18-55 years at a single site in Boston, USA, between 29 July and 7 August 2020. As a vaccine, Ad26.COV2.S was a replication-incompetent adenovirus type 26 vector that expressed a prefusion-stabilized SARS-CoV-2 spike protein derived from the original Wuhan strain. The CDR3 spans 14 residues, from the cysteine through the phenylalanine. Of the read, only the CDR3 DNA is kept; its 42 bases are in frame from base 1. CDR1 SGHRS and CDR2 YFSETQ are derived from the germline V gene. Trimming at the junction amounts to 4 bases on V and 1 base on J, and the germline ends lie 8 bases apart.

TCRbeta CDR3 regions were sequenced with the immunoSEQ Assay. After extraction, genomic DNA underwent amplification by bias-controlled multiplex PCR, followed by high-throughput sequencing. Per the source publication's procedure: To quantify the absolute abundance of each unique TCRbeta CDR3 region, sequences were collapsed and filtered. T cell fraction was estimated by normalizing TCRbeta template counts to usable DNA, with usable DNA measured through amplification of reference genes found in all nucleated cells. Repertoire TCRs were annotated as SARS-CoV-2-specific by exact matching of V gene, CDR3 amino acid sequence and J gene to a known reactive TCR set. The reference SARS-CoV-2 TCR set was obtained from MIRA and was filtered for enrichment in COVID-19-positive ImmuneCODE repertoires, whereby public or cross-reactive TCRs were removed. Using the MIRA antigens, annotated TCRs were further analysed by specific ORF or by position within an ORF. Breadth was defined as annotated unique rearrangements over total unique productive rearrangements; depth was the summed frequency of those rearrangements. Two-sided Wilcoxon rank-sum tests were applied when comparing TCR breadth between groups. TCRdb limited this immuneACCESS table to in-frame rearrangements with V and J called. A share of clones is missing; checked studies link under half to unresolved V genes, and the rest is unexplained. V and J calls plus clone size are reproduced from that table; the DNA served to infer D and trimming. This sample comprises 350,000 to 600,000 clones, 80% to 90% of them detected only once. The ten largest clones capture about 1.5% of the sample.

Points on this clone: Its antigen has not been determined. There are no base qualities to consult, and no much larger clone falls within one base.

The specimen was peripheral blood, collected in a trial of Ad26.COV2.S vaccine versus placebo. The chain uses TRBV5-1 and TRBJ2-2; the D gene lacks a confident call. The clonotype comes from a person between 18 and 65 years old who received the Ad26.COV2.S COVID-19 vaccine or a placebo. The CDR3: CASSPSRNTGELFF. The sequenced DNA: TGCGCCAGCAGCCCGTCTAGGAACACCGGGGAGCTGTTTTTT.